This T cell receptor beta chain was obtained from a study of blood T cell repertoires in COVID-19. Which cohort a participant joined came from the clinical history participants gave. Assay used: immunoSEQ multiplex PCR; TCRdb lists only in-frame clones, some missing. The sample contains under 350,000 clones, roughly 90% of which appear only once. The CDR3 contains 13 residues. V lost 6 bases to trimming and J lost 6 bases; unmatched junction nucleotides: 5. The chain has TRBV12-3 or TRBV12-4 and TRBJ2-1, with TRBD2 identical over 7 bases. The origin of this receptor is a man in his sixties who had recovered from COVID-19. The sample comprised PBMCs or T cells enriched from blood (not recorded which). The CDR3 coding sequence is TGTGCCAGCAGGGCCGGGAGGTCCAATGAGCAGTTCTTC. Protein product: CASRAGRSNEQFF.